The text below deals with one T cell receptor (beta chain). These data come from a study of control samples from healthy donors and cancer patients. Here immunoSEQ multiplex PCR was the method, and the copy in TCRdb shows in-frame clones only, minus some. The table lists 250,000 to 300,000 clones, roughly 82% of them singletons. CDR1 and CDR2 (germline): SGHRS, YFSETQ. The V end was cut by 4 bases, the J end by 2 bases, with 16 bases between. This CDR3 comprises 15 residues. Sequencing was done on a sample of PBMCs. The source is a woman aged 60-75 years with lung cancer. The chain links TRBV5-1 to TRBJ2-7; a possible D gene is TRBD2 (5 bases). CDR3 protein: CASSPIGGGAYEQYF. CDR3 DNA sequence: TGCGCCAGCAGCCCCATAGGAGGAGGAGCCTACGAGCAGTACTTC.